This section outlines one TCR beta chain sequence together with its context. Its antigen is not known. This sample was taken from a study of T cell responses to AZD1222 COVID-19 vaccine. Study outcomes and limitations: Donors skewed white British and female; clonal diversity was possibly underestimated. Vaccine-related CD4 TCRs covered spike, predominating at 160-218 and 743-854. Recipients of AZD1222 seropositive at baseline numbered only 6 or 7.

Profiled with immunoSEQ multiplex PCR; TCRdb holds only in-frame clones, not every one. The sample carries under 130,000 clones, roughly 91% recorded once. Germline CDR1 and CDR2: MNHEY and SMNVEV (reference sequence). The V segment lost 5 bases and the J segment 14 bases; nucleotides outside the gene matches: 11. The CDR3 runs to 13 residues. The sequence was collected from an adult in good health. Here the sequenced sample was peripheral blood, taken on day 0 of AZD1222 vaccination. This chain links TRBV27 with TRBJ2-1; 8 positions match TRBD1. CDR3 nucleotides: TGTGCCAGCAGTCGGCAGGGGGCGCTTTCAAAGTTCTTC. This translates into CASSRQGALSKFF.